Reported below is one T cell receptor beta chain. Its specificity is unknown. Possible read error: a much larger clone is one base away. The data were obtained in a study of T cell repertoires in cytomegalovirus infection. TCRdb reanalysed the reads using MiXCR and keeps one entry per CDR3 protein. This table has 100,000 to 150,000 distinct CDR3 sequences, approximately 30% appearing once. Study-level points and caveats: Carriers of CMV and the relevant HLA type were discriminated by public TCR beta frequency.

The V end lost 2 bases, the J end lost 0 bases, and 4 bases lay between the germline ends. The CDR3 consists of 13 residues. The source material was CD8+ T cells from cultured PBMCs, sampled from culture after CMV antigen stimulation. The V gene is TRBV12-3 or TRBV12-4, the J gene TRBJ1-1; D gene uncertain. The TCR comes from a human donor in good health (CMV status not recorded). Some clones in this sample may be carry-over from other donors' samples. CDR3 residues: CASSLQVNTEAFF. The CDR3 DNA is TGTGCCAGCAGTTTACAGGTGAACACTGAAGCTTTCTTT.